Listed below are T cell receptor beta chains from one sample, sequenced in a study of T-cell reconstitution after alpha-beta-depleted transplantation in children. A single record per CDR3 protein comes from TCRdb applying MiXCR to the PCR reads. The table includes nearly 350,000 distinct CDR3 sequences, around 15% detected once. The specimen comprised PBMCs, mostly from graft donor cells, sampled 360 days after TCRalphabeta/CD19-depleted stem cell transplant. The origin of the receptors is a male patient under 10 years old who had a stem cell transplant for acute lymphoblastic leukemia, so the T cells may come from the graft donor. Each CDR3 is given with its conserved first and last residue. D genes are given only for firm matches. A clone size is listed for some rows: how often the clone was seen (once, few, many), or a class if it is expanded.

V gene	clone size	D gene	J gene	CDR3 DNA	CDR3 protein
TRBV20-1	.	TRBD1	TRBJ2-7	TGCAGTGCGCCCGGGACAGACTACGAGCAGTACTTC	CSAPGTDYEQYF
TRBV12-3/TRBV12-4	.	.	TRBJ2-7	TGTGCCAGCAGTTTCCCGGCGGACTCCTACGAGCAGTACTTC	CASSFPADSYEQYF
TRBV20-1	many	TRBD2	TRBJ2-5	TGCAGTGCTATGGGGACTAGCGGGACAGAGACCCAGTACTTC	CSAMGTSGTETQYF
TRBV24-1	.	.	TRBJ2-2	TGTGCCACCAGTGATTCTCTCTCGGACGGGGAGCTGTTTTTT	CATSDSLSDGELFF
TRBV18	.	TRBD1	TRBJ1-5	TGTGCCAGCTCCCTTGGACAGGCCGGGAGCAATCAGCCCCAGCATTTT	CASSLGQAGSNQPQHF
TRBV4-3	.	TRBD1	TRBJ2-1	TGCGCCAGCAGCCAAGGGGACAGGGACATCGATGAGCAGTTCTTC	CASSQGDRDIDEQFF
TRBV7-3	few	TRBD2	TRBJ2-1	TGTGCCAGCAGCTTGGGGACTAGCGGGAGTGAGCAGTTCTTC	CASSLGTSGSEQFF
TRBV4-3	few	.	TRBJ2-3	TGCGCCAGCAGCCAAGGGGCCGGAGGGGGCACAGATACGCAGTATTTT	CASSQGAGGGTDTQYF
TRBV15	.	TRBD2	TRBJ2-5	TGTGCCACCAGCAGAGATGGTTCTGGGGCTAGCGGGTTACGGGTAACCCAGTACTTC	CATSRDGSGASGLRVTQYF
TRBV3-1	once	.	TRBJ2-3	TGTGCCAGCAGCCAAGTAAGGGGAACAGATACGCAGTATTTT	CASSQVRGTDTQYF
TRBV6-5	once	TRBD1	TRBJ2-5	TGTGCCAGCAGTTCGGGACAGGGAGGAAAGACCCAGTACTTC	CASSSGQGGKTQYF
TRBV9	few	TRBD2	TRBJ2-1	TGTGCCAGCAGCGTAGCCTCCAGCGGGAGTAGGGATGAGCAGTTCTTC	CASSVASSGSRDEQFF
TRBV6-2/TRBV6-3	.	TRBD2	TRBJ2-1	TGTGCCAGCAGTTACCAGCGGGAGGGCCGTAGTGAGCAGTTCTTC	CASSYQREGRSEQFF
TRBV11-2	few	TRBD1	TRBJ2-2	TGTGCCAGCAGCTTACTACAGGGGGGCACCGGGGAGCTGTTTTTT	CASSLLQGGTGELFF
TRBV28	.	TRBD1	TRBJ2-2	TGTGCCAGCAGCCACCCGGTAGAAACAGGGGACACCGGGGAGCTGTTTTTT	CASSHPVETGDTGELFF
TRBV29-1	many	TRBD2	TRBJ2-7	TGCAGCGTTGAAAGGGCTAGCGGGCTTTCCTACGAGCAGTACTTC	CSVERASGLSYEQYF
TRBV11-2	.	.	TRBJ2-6	TGTGCCAGCAGCTTAGTTCAGGGGCCCAAGTCTGGGGCCAACGTCCTGACTTTC	CASSLVQGPKSGANVLTF
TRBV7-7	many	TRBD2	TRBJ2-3	TGTGCTAGCAGCCTCAGAGGCGGGAGTACAGATACGCAGTATTTT	CASSLRGGSTDTQYF
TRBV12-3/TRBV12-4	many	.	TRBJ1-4	TGTGCCAGCAGTTTATCCGGGCTCAATGAAAAACTGTTTTTT	CASSLSGLNEKLFF
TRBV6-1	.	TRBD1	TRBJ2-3	TGTGCCAGCAGTCCCGGACAGGTTAGCACAGATACGCAGTATTTT	CASSPGQVSTDTQYF
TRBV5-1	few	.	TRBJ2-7	TGCGCCACCGCTCGGGGGCCGAACTACGAGCAGTACTTC	CATARGPNYEQYF
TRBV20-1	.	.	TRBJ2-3	TGCAGTGCTAGACTGGGGGCAGATACGCAGTATTTT	CSARLGADTQYF
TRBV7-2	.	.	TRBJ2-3	TGTGCCAGCACCCGGGAGACGGGCACAGATACGCAGTATTTT	CASTRETGTDTQYF
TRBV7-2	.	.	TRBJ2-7	TGTGCCAGCAGATCCCCAGGAAAAGGCTCCTACGAGCAGTACTTC	CASRSPGKGSYEQYF
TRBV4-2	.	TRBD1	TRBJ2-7	TGTGCCAGCAGCCAACTCGTCCCTACCTGGGGACAGGGAAGCTACGAGCAGTACTTC	CASSQLVPTWGQGSYEQYF
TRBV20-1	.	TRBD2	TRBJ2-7	TGCAGTGCTCCCATTCATGGCGGGAGAACCTACGAGCAGTACTTC	CSAPIHGGRTYEQYF
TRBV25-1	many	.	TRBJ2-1	TGTGCCAGCAGTGATAGCGGTTACAATGAGCAGTTCTTC	CASSDSGYNEQFF
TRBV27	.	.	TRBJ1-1	TGTGCCAGCAGTTCCCTTTCCAGGGGCGACATGAACACTGAAGCTTTCTTT	CASSSLSRGDMNTEAFF
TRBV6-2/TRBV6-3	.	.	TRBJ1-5	TGTGCCAGCAGTTGGGGGCAGGTTACGAGCAATCAGCCCCAGCATTTT	CASSWGQVTSNQPQHF
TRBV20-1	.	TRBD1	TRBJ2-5	TGCAGTGCAACCGGGACAGGGGGCTTTGAGACCCAGTACTTC	CSATGTGGFETQYF
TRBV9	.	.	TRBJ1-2	TGTGCCAGCAGCCAGAATTCAGGGAGCGGCTACACCTTC	CASSQNSGSGYTF
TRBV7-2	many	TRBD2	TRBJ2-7	TGCGCCAGCAGCTTGGGCGGGAGGGCCTACGAGCAGTACTTC	CASSLGGRAYEQYF
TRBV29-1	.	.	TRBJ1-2	TGCAGCGTTGAAGATGCGGCCGGCTACACCTTC	CSVEDAAGYTF
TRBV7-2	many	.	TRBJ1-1	TGTGCCAGCAGCTTCGGGAACACTGAAGCTTTCTTT	CASSFGNTEAFF
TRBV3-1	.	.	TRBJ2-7	TGTGCCAGCAGCTCTCTTGGCCGCACTCCCTACGAGCAGTACTTC	CASSSLGRTPYEQYF
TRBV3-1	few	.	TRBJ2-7	TGTGCCAGCAGCCCTGGCGGCAGCTCCTACGAGCAGTACTTC	CASSPGGSSYEQYF
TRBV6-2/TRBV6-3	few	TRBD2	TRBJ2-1	TGTGCCAGCAGTTACTCGACTAGCGGGTTTAACAATGAGCAGTTCTTC	CASSYSTSGFNNEQFF
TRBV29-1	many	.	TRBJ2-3	TGCAGCGTTGTTGGAGGGTTCGCAGATACGCAGTATTTT	CSVVGGFADTQYF
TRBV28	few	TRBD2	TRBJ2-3	TGTGCCAGCAGCCCGACTAGCGGGTACACAGATACGCAGTATTTT	CASSPTSGYTDTQYF
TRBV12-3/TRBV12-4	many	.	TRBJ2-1	TGTGCCAGCAGTTTATCCTGGGGCTCCTACAATGAGCAGTTCTTC	CASSLSWGSYNEQFF
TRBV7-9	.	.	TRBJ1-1	TGTGCCAGCAGCTTTGCAGCTGGCACTGAAGCTTTCTTT	CASSFAAGTEAFF
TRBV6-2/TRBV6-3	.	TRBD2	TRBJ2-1	TGTGCCAGCAGTTACTCGAGGGCGGGAGTGAATGACAATGAGCAGTTCTTC	CASSYSRAGVNDNEQFF
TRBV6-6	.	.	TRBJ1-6	TGTGCCAGCACATCAGGTTATAATTCACCCCTCCACTTT	CASTSGYNSPLHF
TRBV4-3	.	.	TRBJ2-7	TGCGCCAGCAGCCAAAGGGGGGGTGACTCCTACGAGCAGTACTTC	CASSQRGGDSYEQYF
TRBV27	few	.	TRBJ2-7	TGTGCCAGCAGTGTGCAGGGGTTCGGTTACGAGCAGTACTTC	CASSVQGFGYEQYF